The source of this T cell receptor beta chain is a study of cytomegalovirus exposure and HLA in healthy donors (dated by TCRdb to about 2017). Looking at the study overall: An earlier analysis of 587 of the donors reported about 300 Gb of sequence data and 95 million to 120 million unique TCR beta sequences obtained from around 190 million T cells. An early release that covered 500 to 800 HLA-typed donors contained around 300 gigabases of sequencing data and roughly 84 million unique TCR sequences. Among the roughly 430 genotyped donors, approximately 76% belonged to the genetic ancestry cluster associated with self-reported Caucasian donors. The study aimed to test whether cataloging public T cell receptors could reveal signatures of past pathogen exposure. The T cell repertoires of 666 subjects were profiled by immunosequencing and related to cytomegalovirus serostatus. Besides the first cohort of approximately 670 subjects, a separate validation cohort made up of 120 different subjects was used. High-throughput TCR immunosequencing, statistical association of individual TCRs with disease status, and machine learning were combined to predict cytomegalovirus infection status. To study patterns of TCR occurrence, a later analysis re-analyzed previously published TCR beta repertoires from several hundred donors and added high-resolution HLA genotyping. Rather than drawing on any new phenotypic data, the later analysis identified candidate immune exposures from TCR beta sequences and the way those sequences occurred across donors. An earlier analysis of 587 of the donors applied high-throughput TCR beta sequencing to assess whether each TCR beta V gene segment acted as functional or pseudogenic. Donor age, sex, ethnicity and CMV serostatus were compiled together with the repertoire data. Genome-wide SNP genotypes for about 55% of the roughly 670 donors were used in a later genetic analysis, which treated that subset as a discovery cohort. Every repertoire in the discovery cohort had been generated on one and the same sequencing platform. HLA typing included class I and class II loci at four-digit resolution. Typing coverage varied by locus: roughly 629-630 donors for A, B, C, DRB1 and DQB1; roughly 500 for DQA1; more than 600 for DPA1; more than 450 for DPB1. About five DR-DQ haplotypes were handled as single units for association and clustering, since linkage in the cohort was strong. Across approximately 400 genotyped donors of the cohort, an average of about 240,000 unique TCR beta nucleotide sequences per donor were sequenced, and 15% to 20% of those sequences were non-productive. Paper-wide results and their limitations: An association between a missense DCLRE1C variant and V-gene and J-gene trimming of TCR beta chains was found in a later genetic analysis and replicated in an independent cohort. Because HLA typing was unavailable for some donors at each locus, only the typed subset was used in association tests. Most TCR sequences were observed very rarely across donors, whereas some public TCRs were present in many individuals. The presence/absence analyses assumed that sequencing depth was roughly uniform across donors, and that assumption may not be true. Broadly in line with IMGT annotations, most TCR beta V segments showed up in productive rearrangements about 87% or about 30% of the time in an earlier analysis of several hundred of the donors. At a false discovery rate of 0.05, a later analysis linked about 16,000 TCR beta sequences to specific HLA alleles. Immune exposure information for the cohort was limited to CMV serostatus. Because counts were too low, fewer than 20 rarely observed V segments, including chromosome 9 orphons, were excluded from the earlier analysis of around 640 of the donors. The authors suggested that the approach could potentially be extended to other disease states and immunological phenotypes. A further reported finding was that TCR beta sequences accurately predicted the HLA-A and HLA-B alleles for most subjects in the first cohort. In a later analysis, TCR association rates were found to vary across HLA loci, with the most associated TCRs seen for DRB1 alleles and the fewest for HLA-C alleles. A cluster of highly shared sequence variants was judged likely to represent a technical artifact of the sequencing pipeline. This cohort had only TCR beta chains sequenced, and the lack of alpha or paired-chain data limited which features could be detected. Cytomegalovirus status was reported to be diagnosed by the classifier with high specificity and sensitivity in both the original and validation cohorts. In a later analysis, several top co-occurrence clusters were reported to appear linked to parvovirus B19, influenza, CMV and Epstein-Barr virus. In a later analysis, most CMV-associated TCR beta chains were found to appear HLA-restricted, with HLA associations seemingly driven largely by CMV exposure. A few of the identified cytomegalovirus-associated TCR beta chains were confirmed in vitro to be specific for cytomegalovirus antigens. Some IMGT-functional V segments, including TRBV6-2 and TRBV6-3, could not be distinguished by the 87-base-pair reads and were therefore excluded. A total of some 180 TCR beta chains were listed by the study as associated with cytomegalovirus. When HLA alleles, especially DR and DQ, strongly co-occurred, TCR associations were difficult to assign to individual alleles. In a later genetic analysis, fewer N-insertions in productive TCRs were reported among donors in an Asian-associated ancestry cluster than the approximately 710-donor mean. Linkage disequilibrium might explain the correlated functional status among segregating V segments, but an unknown experimental factor could not be excluded. In a later analysis, HLA-associated TCR beta chains were found to be more clonally expanded and to have lower generation probabilities than equally common non-associated chains.

A remark on this clone: The target of this receptor is not known. No base-level quality is on record; no much larger clone is a single base apart.

The library was prepared using the immunoSEQ multiplex PCR assay. The multiplex PCR relied on a mix of 60 forward primers for TCR Vbeta segments and 13 reverse primers for TCR Jbeta segments. The CDR3 region of rearranged TCR beta genes was amplified from genomic DNA by a multiplex PCR assay. The Illumina HiSeq System was used to sequence the amplified TCR beta libraries as 87-base-pair reads. The published analysis was carried out like this. A later analysis counted about 76 million unique TCR beta chains across the 670 or so repertoires, and around 9.9 million of these chains were shared by at least two donors. Raw reads were error-corrected and collapsed into unique sequences by a nearest-neighbor algorithm in which closely related sequences were merged to remove PCR and sequencing errors. To assign V, D and J gene segments, CDR3 sequences were aligned to IMGT reference sequences. For a sequence to be retained, a match of at least six nucleotides was required to both a V gene segment and a J gene segment. A rearrangement was called productive if the CDR3 had no stop codons and remained in frame with V and J, and every other rearrangement was called non-productive. CDR3 was defined according to IMGT convention as the region running from the second conserved V-encoded cysteine to the conserved J-encoded phenylalanine. Sequences without an unambiguous match to a single V gene segment were excluded from the earlier analysis of a few hundred of the donors. In an earlier analysis of around 590 of the donors, a V segment was called functional when productive rearrangements were above 56.7%, and segregating when the standard deviation between donors exceeded 5%. A statistical classification framework was developed to diagnose cytomegalovirus status using the catalog of TCR beta chain sequences. A later analysis assigned V and J genes by comparing TCR nucleotide sequences with IMGT/GENE-DB human TR gene sequences. In a later analysis, CDR3 sequences and most-parsimonious VDJ recombination scenarios were assigned using the TCRdist pipeline. In a later analysis, every TCR beta chain was defined by the combination of its CDR3 amino acid sequence and its V-gene family, and reads without a unique V-gene family were dropped. A later analysis removed several hundred highly shared, low-generation-probability nucleotide sequences to deal with suspected cross-contamination and a sequencing artifact. In a later analysis, a clonal expansion index for each public chain was calculated from normalized within-repertoire ranks of inferred template counts. In a later analysis, generation probabilities were computed with a VDJ recombination model fitted to out-of-frame rearrangements, and the resulting probabilities were checked against IGoR. In a later analysis, hypergeometric tests were used to score TCR-TCR, TCR-HLA and TCR-CMV co-occurrence, with a repertoire-size bias correction applied to TCR pairs. A later analysis estimated false discovery rates by permuting HLA or CMV assignments 20 times. A later analysis grouped co-occurring TCRs with DBSCAN, adding TCRdist sequence similarity when clustering within HLA-allele-positive subsets. Co-occurrence clustering excluded repertoires with fewer than 30,000 or more than 120,000 public chains, plus five with anomalous nucleotide sharing. Entries here come from immuneACCESS through TCRdb and include only in-frame sequences with V and J called. Some clones fail to appear in such tables; in the studies checked, an unresolved V gene covers under half of the shortfall, and the cause of the remainder is unknown. V and J calls and clone size come straight from that table; D and trimming were deduced from the DNA. The sample data list about 160,000 clones, and roughly four fifths of these were observed just once. The ten biggest clones cover 0.95% to 1.1% of the sample.

For CDR1 and CDR2, the germline V gene lists SGHRS and YFSETQ. From its cysteine to its phenylalanine, the CDR3 spans 16 amino acids. Left in the record is the CDR3 DNA by itself, 48 bases read in frame from the first base. Trimming at the junction amounts to 0 bases on V and 4 bases on J, and the germline ends lie 13 bases apart. The cohort comprised fewer than 700 healthy bone marrow donors. All cohort members were sampled while nominally healthy, although unrecorded immune exposures were likely present. The donor tested CMV seronegative, placing the donor among the 350 or so seronegative members of the cohort. Every donor gave a peripheral blood sample, and the peripheral blood mononuclear cells from that sample were used for TCR beta sequencing. The Qiagen DNeasy Blood Extraction Kit was used to extract genomic DNA from the blood cell samples.

Sequences were obtained from PBMCs. This receptor was obtained from a woman aged 40 to 49 in good health and CMV-seronegative. This sequence uses TRBV5-1 and TRBJ2-2; the D gene is possibly TRBD2, with 6 bases matching. The DNA is as follows: TGCGCCAGCAGCTTGGGCCCTGGCGGGGTCACCGGGGAGCTGTTTTTT. Its coded protein is CASSLGPGGVTGELFF.